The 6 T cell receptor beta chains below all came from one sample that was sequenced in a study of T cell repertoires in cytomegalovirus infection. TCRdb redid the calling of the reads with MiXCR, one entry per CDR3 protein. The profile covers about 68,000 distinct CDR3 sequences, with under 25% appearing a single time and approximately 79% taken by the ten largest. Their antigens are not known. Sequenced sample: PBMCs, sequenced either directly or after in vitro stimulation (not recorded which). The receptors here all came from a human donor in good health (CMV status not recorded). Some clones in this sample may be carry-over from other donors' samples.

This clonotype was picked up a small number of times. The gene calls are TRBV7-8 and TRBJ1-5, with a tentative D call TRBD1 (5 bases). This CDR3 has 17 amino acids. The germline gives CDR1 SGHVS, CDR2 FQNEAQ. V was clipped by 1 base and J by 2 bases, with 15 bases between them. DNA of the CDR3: TGTGCCAGCAGCTTAGTAGGGGCTTGGCAGGGCAATCAGCCCCAGCATTTT. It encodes CASSLVGAWQGNQPQHF.

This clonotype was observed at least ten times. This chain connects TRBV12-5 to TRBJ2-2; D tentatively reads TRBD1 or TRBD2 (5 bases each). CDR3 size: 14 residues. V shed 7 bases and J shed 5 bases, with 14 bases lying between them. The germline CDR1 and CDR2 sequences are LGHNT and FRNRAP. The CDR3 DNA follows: TGTGCTAGTGCCCCCGGGGCCTGGACCGGGGAGCTGTTTTTT. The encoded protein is CASAPGAWTGELFF.

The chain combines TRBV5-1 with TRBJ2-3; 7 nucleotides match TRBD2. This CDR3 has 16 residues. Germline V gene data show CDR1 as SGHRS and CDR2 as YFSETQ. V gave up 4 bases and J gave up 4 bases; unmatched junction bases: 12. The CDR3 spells CASSLFQAGRADTQYF. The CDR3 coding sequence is TGCGCCAGCAGCCTGTTTCAAGCGGGGCGGGCAGATACGCAGTATTTT. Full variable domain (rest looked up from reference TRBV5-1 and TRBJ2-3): KAGVTQTPRYLIKTRGQQVTLSCSPISGHRSVSWYQQTPGQGLQFLFEYFSETQRNKGNFPGRFSGRQFSNSRSEMNVSTLELGDSALYLCASSLFQAGRADTQYFGPGTRLTVL.

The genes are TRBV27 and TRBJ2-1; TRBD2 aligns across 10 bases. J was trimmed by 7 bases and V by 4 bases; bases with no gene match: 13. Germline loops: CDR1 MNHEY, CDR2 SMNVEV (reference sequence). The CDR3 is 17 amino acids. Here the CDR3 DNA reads TGTGCCAGCAGTTGGTTAGGACTAGCGGAGGGCGTGAATGAGCAGTTCTTC. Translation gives CASSWLGLAEGVNEQFF.

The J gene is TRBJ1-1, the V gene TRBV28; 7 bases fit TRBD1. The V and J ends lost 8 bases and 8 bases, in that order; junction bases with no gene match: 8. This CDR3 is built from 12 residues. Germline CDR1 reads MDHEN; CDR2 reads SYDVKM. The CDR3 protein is CASCLGTEEAFF. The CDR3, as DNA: TGTGCCAGCTGCCTCGGGACAGAAGAAGCTTTCTTT.

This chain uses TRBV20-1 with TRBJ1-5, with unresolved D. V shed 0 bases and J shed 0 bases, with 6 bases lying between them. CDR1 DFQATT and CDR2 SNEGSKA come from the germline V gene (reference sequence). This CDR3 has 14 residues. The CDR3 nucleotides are TGCAGTGCTAGAGAGGTAAATAGCAATCAGCCCCAGCATTTT. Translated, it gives CSAREVNSNQPQHF.